This T cell receptor beta chain derives from a study of CD8 T cells in Susac syndrome. TEMRA cells underwent FACS enrichment and CD8+ and CD4+ T cells underwent negative isolation. In germline, CDR1 is DFQATT, CDR2 SNEGSKA (reference sequence). J was trimmed by 3 bases and V by 1 base; bases with no gene match: 8. CDR3 length: 15 amino acids. RNA amounts of roughly 0.45 to 1 ug underwent reverse transcription with random hexamers. By means of immunoSEQ multiplex PCR, TCR beta CDR3 spanning 54 Vbeta and 13 Jbeta underwent amplification. Each CDR3 protein is one row after TCRdb ran MiXCR on the immunoSEQ multiplex PCR reads. Of some 210,000 distinct CDR3 sequences in the sample, approximately 94% were seen once.

The sample taken for sequencing was CD4+ T cells from PBMCs. The clonotype was recovered from a human donor with Susac syndrome. The V call is TRBV20-1, the J call TRBJ2-7; 8 bases align to TRBD2. The CDR3 bases are TGCAGTGCTAGAGGATTAAGCCGGGGGGGCTACGAGCAGTACTTC. Encoded protein: CSARGLSRGGYEQYF.